A selection of T cell receptor beta chains follows, all from one sample in a study of metastatic and nonmetastatic thyroid tumors. TCRdb recomputed clones from the PCR reads via MiXCR. The sample holds tens of thousands of clones, 22% seen once. Sequenced sample: blood. These receptor sequences come from a male donor with papillary thyroid cancer or a benign thyroid nodule (not recorded which). Some clones in this sample may be carry-over from other donors' samples. Each CDR3 is given with its conserved first and last residue. A D gene is named only where the DNA matches it firmly. Clone size is not always given. Where it is, it says once, few, many or a class for expanded clones.

d_call: .; j_call: TRBJ1-2; clone_size: .; v_call: TRBV5-1; cdr3_nt: TGCGCCAGCAGCTTGGCCGAGAGCTCCGGCGGCTACACCTTC; cdr3_aa: CASSLAESSGGYTF
d_call: TRBD2; j_call: TRBJ2-3; clone_size: few; v_call: TRBV6-1; cdr3_nt: TGTGCCGCTAGCGGGAGTAAGGATACGCAGTATTTT; cdr3_aa: CAASGSKDTQYF
d_call: TRBD2; j_call: TRBJ2-1; clone_size: .; v_call: TRBV20-1; cdr3_nt: TGCAGTGCTAGCACTAGCGGGATCTACAATGAGCAGTTCTTC; cdr3_aa: CSASTSGIYNEQFF
d_call: .; j_call: TRBJ2-7; clone_size: many; v_call: TRBV12-3/TRBV12-4; cdr3_nt: TGTGCCAGCAGACTCGACAGGAGCGAGCAGTACTTC; cdr3_aa: CASRLDRSEQYF
d_call: .; j_call: TRBJ2-5; clone_size: .; v_call: TRBV4-1; cdr3_nt: TGCGCCAGCAGCCAAGAGCCGGGAGCCCACTATGGGACCCAGTACTTC; cdr3_aa: CASSQEPGAHYGTQYF
d_call: .; j_call: TRBJ1-5; clone_size: many; v_call: TRBV20-1; cdr3_nt: TGCAGTGCTAGAGGTCTGGGAAGCAATCAGCCCCAGCATTTT; cdr3_aa: CSARGLGSNQPQHF
d_call: TRBD2; j_call: TRBJ2-3; clone_size: .; v_call: TRBV20-1; cdr3_nt: TGCAGTGCTAGAAGCGGGGGGACCACAGATACGCAGTATTTT; cdr3_aa: CSARSGGTTDTQYF
d_call: TRBD1; j_call: TRBJ1-6; clone_size: many; v_call: TRBV11-3; cdr3_nt: TGTGCCAGCAGCTTGGGACAGGGGAATTCACCCCTCCACTTT; cdr3_aa: CASSLGQGNSPLHF
d_call: TRBD1; j_call: TRBJ2-7; clone_size: .; v_call: TRBV6-1; cdr3_nt: TGTGCCAGCACACCTAGACAGGGGGCTCGGGACAAGCAGTACTTC; cdr3_aa: CASTPRQGARDKQYF
d_call: .; j_call: TRBJ2-7; clone_size: many; v_call: TRBV11-1; cdr3_nt: TGTGCCAGCAGCTTCCCCTACGAGCAGTACTTC; cdr3_aa: CASSFPYEQYF
d_call: .; j_call: TRBJ1-1; clone_size: many; v_call: TRBV5-1; cdr3_nt: TGCGCCAGCAGCCAGACAGCCATGAACACTGAAGCTTTCTTT; cdr3_aa: CASSQTAMNTEAFF
d_call: .; j_call: TRBJ1-2; clone_size: .; v_call: TRBV30; cdr3_nt: TGTGCCTGGGACCCGTTCGGGACGGCTTATGGCTACACCTTC; cdr3_aa: CAWDPFGTAYGYTF
d_call: TRBD2; j_call: TRBJ2-1; clone_size: many; v_call: TRBV28; cdr3_nt: TGTGCCAGCAGCTCCGGGACTACCAATGAGCAGTTCTTC; cdr3_aa: CASSSGTTNEQFF
d_call: TRBD1; j_call: TRBJ2-7; clone_size: medium-sized; v_call: TRBV20-1; cdr3_nt: TGCAGTGCTAGAGAAAGGGGGCTAAGCTCCTACGAGCAGTACTTC; cdr3_aa: CSARERGLSSYEQYF
d_call: .; j_call: TRBJ1-1; clone_size: .; v_call: TRBV4-2; cdr3_nt: TGTGCCAGCAGCCAAAGTCTTGGGACAACTCAGGGACATATCGCTGAAGCTTTCTTT; cdr3_aa: CASSQSLGTTQGHIAEAFF
d_call: .; j_call: TRBJ2-1; clone_size: many; v_call: TRBV19; cdr3_nt: TGTGCCGCCGGAAGAGGGAGCTCCTACAATGAGCAGTTCTTC; cdr3_aa: CAAGRGSSYNEQFF
d_call: .; j_call: TRBJ2-7; clone_size: few; v_call: TRBV19; cdr3_nt: TGTGCCAGTAGTATCGGGAACGAGCAGTACTTC; cdr3_aa: CASSIGNEQYF
d_call: .; j_call: TRBJ1-2; clone_size: .; v_call: TRBV5-1; cdr3_nt: TGCGCCAGCGGCTTGGGCCGGGGGTGGAGGGATGGCTACACCTTC; cdr3_aa: CASGLGRGWRDGYTF
d_call: .; j_call: TRBJ2-7; clone_size: many; v_call: TRBV12-3/TRBV12-4; cdr3_nt: TGTGCCAGCAGTCTCCAGGGCAGCGGCTACGAGCAGTACTTC; cdr3_aa: CASSLQGSGYEQYF
d_call: TRBD1; j_call: TRBJ2-6; clone_size: many; v_call: TRBV30; cdr3_nt: TGTGCCTGGACCAGGGGGCCGGGGGCCAACGTCCTGACTTTC; cdr3_aa: CAWTRGPGANVLTF
d_call: TRBD2; j_call: TRBJ2-3; clone_size: many; v_call: TRBV12-3/TRBV12-4; cdr3_nt: TGTGCCAGCAGTCTAAGACTAGCGGGCACAGATACGCAGTATTTT; cdr3_aa: CASSLRLAGTDTQYF
d_call: TRBD1; j_call: TRBJ2-2; clone_size: many; v_call: TRBV6-1; cdr3_nt: TGTGCCAGCAGTCTGGACAGGGCCGCCACCGGGGAGCTGTTTTTT; cdr3_aa: CASSLDRAATGELFF
d_call: .; j_call: TRBJ2-2; clone_size: many; v_call: TRBV7-9; cdr3_nt: TGTGCCAGCAGCTTAGTGGTCGCGACCGGGGAGCTGTTTTTT; cdr3_aa: CASSLVVATGELFF
d_call: TRBD1; j_call: TRBJ2-1; clone_size: many; v_call: TRBV11-2; cdr3_nt: TGTGCCAGCAGCTTAGATCCGCGGGACAGGGGAAGAAATGAGCAGTTCTTC; cdr3_aa: CASSLDPRDRGRNEQFF
d_call: .; j_call: TRBJ1-5; clone_size: few; v_call: TRBV12-5; cdr3_nt: TGTGCTAGTGGTTTGTTGGGGGCCGATCGTCCCCAGCATTTT; cdr3_aa: CASGLLGADRPQHF
d_call: TRBD1; j_call: TRBJ1-1; clone_size: .; v_call: TRBV28; cdr3_nt: TGTGCCAGCAGTTTATTAGGGGGCTCCACTGAAGCTTTATTT; cdr3_aa: CASSLLGGSTEALF
d_call: TRBD1; j_call: TRBJ1-4; clone_size: many; v_call: TRBV6-1; cdr3_nt: TGTGCCAGCAGCTTAGACAGGGGATCTGAAAAACTGTTTTTT; cdr3_aa: CASSLDRGSEKLFF
d_call: TRBD1; j_call: TRBJ1-2; clone_size: medium-sized; v_call: TRBV6-6; cdr3_nt: TGTGCCAGCAGTTATTCCCCACAGGGGGCGCCTAACTATGGCTACACCTTC; cdr3_aa: CASSYSPQGAPNYGYTF
d_call: .; j_call: TRBJ1-6; clone_size: medium-sized; v_call: TRBV20-1; cdr3_nt: TGCAGTGCTGGGAGTCTGCATTCACCCCTCCACTTT; cdr3_aa: CSAGSLHSPLHF
d_call: .; j_call: TRBJ2-7; clone_size: .; v_call: TRBV7-2; cdr3_nt: TGTGCCAGCAGCTTAGGAGGGGGGCTATTCTACGAGCAGTACTTC; cdr3_aa: CASSLGGGLFYEQYF
d_call: .; j_call: TRBJ1-1; clone_size: many; v_call: TRBV2; cdr3_nt: TGTGCCAGCAGGGTAGACACACCGAACACTGAAGCTTTCTTT; cdr3_aa: CASRVDTPNTEAFF
d_call: .; j_call: TRBJ1-5; clone_size: few; v_call: TRBV10-2; cdr3_nt: TGCGCCAGCAGTGAGTCGAGTCAGGATCAGCCCCAGCATTTT; cdr3_aa: CASSESSQDQPQHF
d_call: .; j_call: TRBJ2-7; clone_size: few; v_call: TRBV29-1; cdr3_nt: TGCAGCGTCCGGGCAGGCGGTCTCGAGCAGTACTTC; cdr3_aa: CSVRAGGLEQYF
d_call: .; j_call: TRBJ2-3; clone_size: many; v_call: TRBV6-2/TRBV6-3; cdr3_nt: TGTGCCAGCAGTTACGGAAGGGAGACAGATACGCAGTATTTT; cdr3_aa: CASSYGRETDTQYF
d_call: TRBD2; j_call: TRBJ2-5; clone_size: few; v_call: TRBV28; cdr3_nt: TGTGCCAGCAGACCAACTACCTCCGGGACTAGGGAAGAGACCCAGTACTTC; cdr3_aa: CASRPTTSGTREETQYF
d_call: .; j_call: TRBJ2-1; clone_size: few; v_call: TRBV2; cdr3_nt: TGTGCCAGCAGGACAACGGGGGGCACCAATGAGCAGTTCTTC; cdr3_aa: CASRTTGGTNEQFF
d_call: TRBD1; j_call: TRBJ1-2; clone_size: .; v_call: TRBV7-8; cdr3_nt: TGTGCCAGCACCTCTTCCGGGGGGACAGCCCTCTTCCATGGCTACACCTTC; cdr3_aa: CASTSSGGTALFHGYTF
d_call: .; j_call: TRBJ1-1; clone_size: many; v_call: TRBV9; cdr3_nt: TGTGCCAGCAGCGTAGCTCCCTCGAACACTGAAGCTTTCTTT; cdr3_aa: CASSVAPSNTEAFF
d_call: .; j_call: TRBJ1-2; clone_size: .; v_call: TRBV7-3; cdr3_nt: TGTGCCAGCAGCTCCCGGGCTTCTGAGGGCTACACCTTC; cdr3_aa: CASSSRASEGYTF
d_call: .; j_call: TRBJ2-1; clone_size: few; v_call: TRBV20-1; cdr3_nt: TGCAGTGCTAGAGATTCGGGCGGGGTGTACAATGAGCAGTTCTTC; cdr3_aa: CSARDSGGVYNEQFF
d_call: .; j_call: TRBJ1-6; clone_size: .; v_call: TRBV24-1; cdr3_nt: TGTGCCACCAGTGACGGACAGTCACCCCTCCACTTT; cdr3_aa: CATSDGQSPLHF
d_call: .; j_call: TRBJ2-5; clone_size: many; v_call: TRBV7-8; cdr3_nt: TGTGCCAGCAGCCCCAGCCGGTGGCAGGAGGAGACCCAGTACTTC; cdr3_aa: CASSPSRWQEETQYF
d_call: .; j_call: TRBJ2-1; clone_size: .; v_call: TRBV20-1; cdr3_nt: TGCAGTGCTAGAAGGGCAGCTTACAATGAGCAGTTCTTC; cdr3_aa: CSARRAAYNEQFF
d_call: .; j_call: TRBJ1-2; clone_size: many; v_call: TRBV6-1; cdr3_nt: TGTGCCAGCAGTCTTACAGGGCTCGCTGGCTACACCTTC; cdr3_aa: CASSLTGLAGYTF
d_call: TRBD1; j_call: TRBJ1-4; clone_size: many; v_call: TRBV18; cdr3_nt: TGTGCCAGCTCACCCCCGGGACAGAAGGAAAAACTGTTTTTT; cdr3_aa: CASSPPGQKEKLFF
d_call: TRBD2; j_call: TRBJ2-7; clone_size: many; v_call: TRBV20-1; cdr3_nt: TGCAGTGCTAGAGATCCACTAGCGGCGAGATACGAGCAGTACTTC; cdr3_aa: CSARDPLAARYEQYF
d_call: TRBD2; j_call: TRBJ2-3; clone_size: many; v_call: TRBV2; cdr3_nt: TGTGCCAGCAGTGAAGCGACCCTTAGCGGGAGAGGGGCAGATACGCAGTATTTT; cdr3_aa: CASSEATLSGRGADTQYF
d_call: .; j_call: TRBJ2-3; clone_size: many; v_call: TRBV6-6; cdr3_nt: TGTGCCAGCAGTTACTCGAGCGAGCTCACAGATACGCAGTATTTT; cdr3_aa: CASSYSSELTDTQYF
d_call: .; j_call: TRBJ2-3; clone_size: medium-sized; v_call: TRBV6-4; cdr3_nt: TGTGCCAGCAGTGACTCGAAGGGGGCAGATACGCAGTATTTT; cdr3_aa: CASSDSKGADTQYF
d_call: TRBD1; j_call: TRBJ1-2; clone_size: .; v_call: TRBV20-1; cdr3_nt: TGCAGTGCGGGGGTGCAGGGGGTGGTGAATGGCTACACCTTC; cdr3_aa: CSAGVQGVVNGYTF
d_call: .; j_call: TRBJ2-7; clone_size: few; v_call: TRBV28; cdr3_nt: TGTGCCAGCAGCCACCCCCCGCGGGACTTTACCTACGAGCAGTACTTC; cdr3_aa: CASSHPPRDFTYEQYF
d_call: .; j_call: TRBJ1-5; clone_size: many; v_call: TRBV6-1; cdr3_nt: TGTGCCAGCAGTTCAGGGATTATAGCAGGCCAGCCCCAGCATTTT; cdr3_aa: CASSSGIIAGQPQHF
d_call: TRBD2; j_call: TRBJ2-6; clone_size: few; v_call: TRBV6-1; cdr3_nt: TGTGCCAGCAGTGATGAGGGAGGGACTGGTTCCAACGTCCTGACTTTC; cdr3_aa: CASSDEGGTGSNVLTF
d_call: TRBD1; j_call: TRBJ1-6; clone_size: .; v_call: TRBV6-1; cdr3_nt: TGTGCCAGCAAGGAGGGACAGGGGTTCTCACCCCTCCACTTT; cdr3_aa: CASKEGQGFSPLHF
d_call: .; j_call: TRBJ2-2; clone_size: many; v_call: TRBV9; cdr3_nt: TGTGCCAGCAGCGTAGAGGTAGTAGATAACACCGGGGAGCTGTTTTTT; cdr3_aa: CASSVEVVDNTGELFF
d_call: TRBD1; j_call: TRBJ2-1; clone_size: many; v_call: TRBV28; cdr3_nt: TGTGCCAGCAGTGCTATGACAATAGGACAGGGGTACAATGAGCAGTTCTTC; cdr3_aa: CASSAMTIGQGYNEQFF
d_call: TRBD1; j_call: TRBJ1-1; clone_size: few; v_call: TRBV10-2; cdr3_nt: TGCGCCAGCAGTCGAGGACAGGTCACTGAAGCTTTCTTT; cdr3_aa: CASSRGQVTEAFF
d_call: .; j_call: TRBJ1-5; clone_size: many; v_call: TRBV14; cdr3_nt: TGTGCCAGCAGCCAAGACTGGTGGCAGGGAATACAGCCCCAGCATTTT; cdr3_aa: CASSQDWWQGIQPQHF
d_call: TRBD2; j_call: TRBJ2-3; clone_size: many; v_call: TRBV6-1; cdr3_nt: TGTGCCAGCTGTAACCCTAGCGGGAGGAGCACAGATACGCAGTATTTT; cdr3_aa: CASCNPSGRSTDTQYF
d_call: .; j_call: TRBJ1-6; clone_size: many; v_call: TRBV6-2/TRBV6-3; cdr3_nt: TGTGCCAGCAGAAGCCCACAGGGTTATTCACCCCTCCACTTT; cdr3_aa: CASRSPQGYSPLHF